What follows describes a single T cell receptor beta chain. Its cognate antigen has yet to be identified. No base quality information exists; no much larger clone differs at one position. The library was produced with the immunoSEQ multiplex PCR assay. TCRdb mirrors the immuneACCESS table, restricted to in-frame sequences. Some clones are absent from its copies; in checked studies, under half trace to an unresolved V gene, and the reason for the others is unknown. The sample records more than 13,000 clones, 85% to 90% of which are singletons. Together, the top ten hold around 3.7% of the sample. Spanning cysteine to phenylalanine, the CDR3 consists of 15 amino acids. Only the CDR3 DNA stays, 45 bases, in frame from base 1. V lost 0 bases and J lost 4 bases; the stretch between them is 13 bases long. CDR1 and CDR2 are drawn from the germline V gene: SGHRS, YFSETQ. Repertoires were sampled repeatedly over the course of chemoradiotherapy, so clonal expansion could be followed in the tumor microenvironment.

The data stem from a study of chemoradiotherapy in HPV16-positive cancers (dated by TCRdb to 2022 to 2024). Regarding the research as a whole: Functional T-cell assays on cells from a couple of HPV16-positive patients defined candidate HPV-specific T-cell clones and common TCR motifs. The study asked whether T-cell immunity against the HPV oncoproteins E6 and E7 changes during chemoradiotherapy and whether it affects survival. The candidate HPV-specific TCRs and motifs were subsequently tracked in TCR repertoires obtained from fewer than 95 patients with HPV-related cancers.

What the research found in general, with its limitations: The survival association was reported for HPV16-positive patients, and the functional definition of HPV-specific T cells was derived from only two HPV16-positive patients. Expansion of candidate HPV-specific clones and E7-related TCR motifs was observed in the tumor microenvironment during treatment, whereas no such expansion was observed for non-HPV-specific T cells. In HPV16-positive patients, expansion of HPV-responsive T cells during chemoradiotherapy was found to be associated with improved recurrence-free survival.

The sequence came from a human donor with HPV-associated anogenital cancer. The rearrangement combines TRBV5-1 with TRBJ1-1; TRBD1 might be the D gene, on 6 matching bases. Sequenced material: blood, taken from a patient who underwent chemoradiotherapy. The DNA sequence follows: TGCGCCAGCAGCTTGGATCGGGCAGGGGCCACTGAAGCTTTCTTT. Translation gives CASSLDRAGATEAFF.